This T cell receptor (beta chain) appears in the sequencing data of a study of blood T cell repertoires in COVID-19. Study summary: Both acute and convalescent COVID-19 samples were obtained from the United States, Italy and Spain.

This clone was seen a handful of times. In the original workflow: Amplification of reference gene primers provided the estimated nucleated cell counts. Sequencing used immunoSEQ multiplex PCR; TCRdb keeps in-frame clones, though not all of them. V and J calls and clone size are those listed in that table; D and trimming were worked out from the DNA. This sample yields roughly 68,000 clones, of which roughly 71% are seen a single time; just under 15% belongs to the top ten. The CDR3 totals 16 residues. Trimming took 4 bases from V and 3 from J, leaving 19 bases between them. In germline, CDR1 is SGHNT, CDR2 YYREEE (reference sequence).

The chain couples TRBV5-4 to TRBJ2-5; the D gene is possibly TRBD2 (6 bases). The sequenced sample was peripheral blood. This sequence originates from a man aged 55 to 70 with COVID-19, enrolled during active disease. In nucleotides, the CDR3 is TGTGCCAGCAGCGGAGGGTTCGGGCGGGGTGAAGAGACCCAGTACTTC. This gives the protein CASSGGFGRGEETQYF.